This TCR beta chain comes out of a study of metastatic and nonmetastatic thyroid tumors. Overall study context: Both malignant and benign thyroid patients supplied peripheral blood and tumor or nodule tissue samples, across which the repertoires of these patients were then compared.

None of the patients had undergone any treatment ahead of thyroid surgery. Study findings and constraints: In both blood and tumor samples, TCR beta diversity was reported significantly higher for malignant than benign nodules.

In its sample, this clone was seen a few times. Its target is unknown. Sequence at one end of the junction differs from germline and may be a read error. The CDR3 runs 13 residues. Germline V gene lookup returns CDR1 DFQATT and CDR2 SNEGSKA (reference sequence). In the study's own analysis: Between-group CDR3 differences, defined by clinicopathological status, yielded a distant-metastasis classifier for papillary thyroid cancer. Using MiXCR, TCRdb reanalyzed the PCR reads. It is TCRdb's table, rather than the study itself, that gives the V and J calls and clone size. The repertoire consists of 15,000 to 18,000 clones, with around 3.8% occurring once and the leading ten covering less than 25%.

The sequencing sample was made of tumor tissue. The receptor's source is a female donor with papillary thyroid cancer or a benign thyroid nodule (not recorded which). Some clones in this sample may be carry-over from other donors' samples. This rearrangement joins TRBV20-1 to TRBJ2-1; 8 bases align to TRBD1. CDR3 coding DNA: TGCAGTGCTAGATCCCCAGGGGGCAATGAGCAGTTTTTC. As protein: CSARSPGGNEQFF.